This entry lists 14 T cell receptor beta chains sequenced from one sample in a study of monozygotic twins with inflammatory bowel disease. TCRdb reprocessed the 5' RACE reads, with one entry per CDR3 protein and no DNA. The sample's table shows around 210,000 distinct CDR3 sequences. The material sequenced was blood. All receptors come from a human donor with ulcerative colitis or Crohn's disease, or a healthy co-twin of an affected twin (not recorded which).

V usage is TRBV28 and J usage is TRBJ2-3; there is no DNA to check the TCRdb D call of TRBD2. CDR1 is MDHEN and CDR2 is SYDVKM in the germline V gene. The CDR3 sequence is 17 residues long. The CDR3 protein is CASSFETSGRGTDTQYF.

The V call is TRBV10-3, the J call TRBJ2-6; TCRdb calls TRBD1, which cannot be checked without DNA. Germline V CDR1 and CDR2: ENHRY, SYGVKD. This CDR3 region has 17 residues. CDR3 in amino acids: CAISESQGVAGANVLTF.

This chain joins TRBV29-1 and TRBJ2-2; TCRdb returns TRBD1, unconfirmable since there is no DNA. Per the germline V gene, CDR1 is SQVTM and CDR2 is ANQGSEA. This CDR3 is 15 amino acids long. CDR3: CSVVAGAMNTGELFF.

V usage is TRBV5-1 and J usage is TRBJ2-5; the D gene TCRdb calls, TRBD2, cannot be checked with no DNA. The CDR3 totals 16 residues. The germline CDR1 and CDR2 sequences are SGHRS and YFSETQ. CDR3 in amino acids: CASSLGYSGNQETQYF.

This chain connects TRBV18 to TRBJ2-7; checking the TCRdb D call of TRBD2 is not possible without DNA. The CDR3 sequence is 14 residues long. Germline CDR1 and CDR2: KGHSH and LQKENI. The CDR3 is CASSRDYNSYEQYF.

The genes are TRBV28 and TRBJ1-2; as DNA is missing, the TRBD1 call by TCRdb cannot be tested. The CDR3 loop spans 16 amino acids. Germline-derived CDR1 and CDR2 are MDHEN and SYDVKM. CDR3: CASSLFDGGINYGYTF.

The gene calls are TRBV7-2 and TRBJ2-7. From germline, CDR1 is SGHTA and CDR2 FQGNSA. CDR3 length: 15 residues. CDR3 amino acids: CASSYSGRGPYEQYF.

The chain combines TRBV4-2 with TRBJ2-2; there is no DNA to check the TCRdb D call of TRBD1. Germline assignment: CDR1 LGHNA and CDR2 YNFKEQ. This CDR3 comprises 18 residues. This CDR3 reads CASSQSLSGTGDTGELFF.

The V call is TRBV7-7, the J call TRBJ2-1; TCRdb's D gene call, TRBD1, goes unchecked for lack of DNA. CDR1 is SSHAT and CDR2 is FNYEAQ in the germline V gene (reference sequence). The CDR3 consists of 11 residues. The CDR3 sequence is CASSFTGLEVF.

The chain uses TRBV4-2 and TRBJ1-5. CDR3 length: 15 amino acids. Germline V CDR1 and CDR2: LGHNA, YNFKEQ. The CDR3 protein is CASSQDFGSNQPQHF.

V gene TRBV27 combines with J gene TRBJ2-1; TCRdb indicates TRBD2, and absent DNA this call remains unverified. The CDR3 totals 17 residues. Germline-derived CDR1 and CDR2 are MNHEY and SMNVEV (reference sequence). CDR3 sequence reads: CASRPLLGLSSYNEQFF.

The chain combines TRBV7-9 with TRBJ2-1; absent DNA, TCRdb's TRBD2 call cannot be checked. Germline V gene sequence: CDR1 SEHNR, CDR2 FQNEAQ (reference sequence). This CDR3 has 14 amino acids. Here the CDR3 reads CASSLAGGPSEQFF.

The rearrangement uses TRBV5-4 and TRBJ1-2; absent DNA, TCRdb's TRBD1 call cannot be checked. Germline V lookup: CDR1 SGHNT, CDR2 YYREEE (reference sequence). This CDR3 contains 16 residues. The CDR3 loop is CASSPGGTAANYGYTF. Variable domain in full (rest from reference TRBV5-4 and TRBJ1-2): ETGVTQSPTHLIKTRGQQVTLRCSSQSGHNTVSWYQQALGQGPQFIFQYYREEENGRGNFPPRFSGLQFPNYSSELNVNALELDDSALYLCASSPGGTAANYGYTFGSGTRLTVV.

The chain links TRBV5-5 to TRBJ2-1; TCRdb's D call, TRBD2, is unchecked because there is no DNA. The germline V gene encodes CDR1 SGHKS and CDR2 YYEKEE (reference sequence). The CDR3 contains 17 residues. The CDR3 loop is CASSLETGTSGVNEQFF.